These 29 T cell receptor beta chains came from one sample sequenced in a study of patients and donors after allogeneic stem cell transplantation. MiXCR, run by TCRdb on the RT-PCR reads, gives a single entry per CDR3 protein. The sample shows around 200,000 distinct CDR3 sequences, around two fifths of them seen only once. Material: blood, either unsorted or a sorted T cell fraction (not recorded which). The receptors originated from a human donor who was either an allogeneic HSCT recipient or a stem cell or donor lymphocyte infusion donor (not recorded which). It is not recorded whose cells these are; they may come from a transplant donor.

Only a few counts were recorded for this clonotype. The genes are TRBV20-1 and TRBJ2-3; tentatively, D is TRBD1 (5 bases). Trimming cost V 0 bases and J 8 bases, with 15 bases left between them. This CDR3 contains 14 residues. The V gene's germline CDR1 is DFQATT and CDR2 SNEGSKA (reference sequence). This CDR3 is CSARDREPRGTQYF. The CDR3 region has the DNA TGCAGTGCTAGAGATCGCGAGCCAAGGGGTACGCAGTATTTT.

In its sample, this clonotype was seen a few times. The chain links TRBV20-1 to TRBJ2-6; D is uncertain. V was clipped by 1 base and J by 4 bases, with 2 bases between them. The CDR3 has 12 amino acids. The germline gives CDR1 DFQATT, CDR2 SNEGSKA (reference sequence). The CDR3 DNA is TGCAGTGCTAGAGGGGGGGCCAACGTCCTGACTTTC. Translated, it gives CSARGGANVLTF.

CDR3 sequence reads: CSATRRDQPQHF. CDR3 nucleotide sequence: TGCAGTGCTACCCGACGGGATCAGCCCCAGCATTTT. This chain connects TRBV20-1 to TRBJ1-5; no clear D gene. Deletions cut 4 bases from V and 5 bases from J, with 9 bases between. Germline V gene lookup returns CDR1 DFQATT and CDR2 SNEGSKA (reference sequence). CDR3 length equals 12 residues.

Only one count was recorded for this clonotype. CDR3 protein: CASSLRPGREKLFF. The CDR3 DNA sequence: TGCGCCAGCAGCTTGAGGCCAGGGCGTGAAAAACTGTTTTTT. This chain joins TRBV5-1 and TRBJ1-4; TRBD1 might be the D (5 bases). The CDR3 is 14 amino acids. Germline-derived CDR1 and CDR2 are SGHRS and YFSETQ. Trimming removed 1 base at V and 7 bases at J, with 11 bases between.

This clonotype turned up a few times. The chain combines TRBV15 with TRBJ2-7; D unresolved. The CDR3 runs 11 residues. V was cut by 1 base and J by 6 bases, with 4 bases left in between. Germline V gene lookup returns CDR1 LNHNV and CDR2 YYDKDF (reference sequence). CDR3 in amino acids: CATSRASEQYF. The CDR3 DNA reads as TGTGCCACCAGCAGAGCGAGCGAGCAGTACTTC.

This clonotype came up a few times. The genes are TRBV20-1 and TRBJ1-5; perhaps TRBD1 as D (5 bases). This CDR3 spans 14 amino acids. Germline CDR1 reads DFQATT; CDR2 reads SNEGSKA (reference sequence). Between the trimmed V and J ends, which lost 4 bases and 4 bases, there was a span of 14 bases. Written as DNA, the CDR3 is TGCAGTGCTAATGGGGGTTCGTGGAATCAGCCCCAGCATTTT. This encodes CSANGGSWNQPQHF.

The chain is built from TRBV7-2 and TRBJ1-5; D is possibly TRBD1 (5 bases). The CDR3 covers 13 residues. Trimming removed 4 bases at V and 8 bases at J, with 12 bases between. CDR1 is SGHTA, CDR2 FQGNSA, per germline. CDR3 region: CASSSSRVEPQHF. CDR3 coding DNA: TGTGCCAGCAGCTCTTCCAGGGTTGAGCCCCAGCATTTT.

The V and J genes are TRBV4-2 and TRBJ1-5; perhaps TRBD1 as D (5 bases). V was pared by 3 bases and J by 5 bases, with 8 bases between. CDR1 is LGHNA, CDR2 YNFKEQ, per germline. The CDR3 contains 13 residues. DNA for the CDR3: TGTGCCAGCAGCCAGGACACAGATCAGCCCCAGCATTTT. Its translation: CASSQDTDQPQHF.

In this sample, this clonotype turned up a few times. This chain links TRBV20-1 with TRBJ2-7; 10 nucleotides match TRBD1. The V segment lost 6 bases and the J segment 2 bases; nucleotides outside the gene matches: 7. The CDR3 consists of 14 residues. Germline values: CDR1 DFQATT, CDR2 SNEGSKA (reference sequence). CDR3 region: CSAVPGQGTYEQYF. The CDR3 nucleotides read TGCAGTGCCGTCCCGGGACAGGGGACCTACGAGCAGTACTTC.

The chain uses TRBV5-1 and TRBJ1-1; TRBD1 aligns across 10 bases. The CDR3 is 16 residues long. Germline V gene data show CDR1 as SGHRS and CDR2 as YFSETQ. V lost 3 bases and J lost 4; bases outside the gene matches: 9. CDR3 nucleotide sequence: TGCGCCAGCAGCTCCGGGACAGGGGTGTGGGCCACTGAAGCTTTCTTT. The encoded protein is CASSSGTGVWATEAFF.

This clonotype was picked up many times. The chain combines TRBV10-3 with TRBJ1-2; D uncertain. The germline V gene encodes CDR1 ENHRY and CDR2 SYGVKD. The CDR3 loop spans 13 amino acids. Trimming cost V 0 bases and J 1 base, with 3 bases left between them. CDR3 protein: CAISESVNYGYTF. DNA for the CDR3: TGTGCCATCAGTGAGTCAGTTAACTATGGCTACACCTTC.

The chain recombines TRBV3-1 with TRBJ2-4; 7 bases map to TRBD1. Germline V gene lookup returns CDR1 LGHDT and CDR2 YNNKEL (reference sequence). The CDR3 is 15 residues long. The V gene end was trimmed by 0 bases and the J gene end by 6 bases; junction bases not matched to a gene: 5. Written as DNA, the CDR3 is TGTGCCAGCAGCCAAGAAGGGGGCTTGAGAAACATTCAGTACTTC. This codes for CASSQEGGLRNIQYF.

The rearrangement uses TRBV29-1 and TRBJ2-3, with TRBD2 identical over 10 bases. J gave up 4 bases and V 8 bases, and 9 bases lay outside the gene matches. This CDR3 is built from 14 residues. Germline V gives CDR1 SQVTM, CDR2 ANQGSEA. CDR3 protein: CSIFSGGQADTQYF. The CDR3 bases are TGCAGCATTTTTAGCGGGGGGCAGGCAGATACGCAGTATTTT.

This clonotype was picked up a small number of times. The chain is built from TRBV4-3 and TRBJ1-2; D perhaps matches TRBD1 (6 bases). This CDR3 contains 15 residues. Per germline, CDR1 LGHNA and CDR2 YSLEER. Trimming took 0 bases from V and 7 from J, leaving 15 bases between them. CDR3 DNA sequence: TGCGCCAGCAGCCAAGATGCGACAGGCCTGTCTGGCTACACCTTC. The encoded protein is CASSQDATGLSGYTF.

The chain recombines TRBV19 with TRBJ1-2; the D gene is possibly TRBD1 (6 bases). There are 15 residues in the CDR3. The germline CDR1 and CDR2 sequences are LNHDA and SQIVND (reference sequence). V was pared by 7 bases and J by 2 bases, with 17 bases between. This CDR3 reads CASTPPWGANYGYTF. CDR3 sequence (DNA): TGTGCCAGTACCCCGCCTTGGGGGGCAAACTATGGCTACACCTTC.

V gene TRBV29-1 combines with J gene TRBJ2-1; the D gene is possibly TRBD1 (5 bases). This CDR3 spans 13 amino acids. V shed 2 bases and J shed 2 bases, with 7 bases lying between them. The germline V gene encodes CDR1 SQVTM and CDR2 ANQGSEA. For the CDR3, the DNA is TGCAGCGTTGAAACAGGAGCCTACAATGAGCAGTTCTTC. This encodes CSVETGAYNEQFF.

This clonotype was recorded a few times. This sequence joins TRBV5-1 and TRBJ2-5; TRBD1 agrees at 11 bases. CDR1 SGHRS and CDR2 YFSETQ come from the germline V gene. V trimming: 4 bases; J trimming: 1 base; junction bases outside the gene matches: 3. The CDR3 is 15 amino acids. CDR3 DNA sequence: TGCGCCAGCAGCCCCGGGACAGGGGGCCAAGAGACCCAGTACTTC. The encoded protein is CASSPGTGGQETQYF.

This clonotype was seen a handful of times. V and J are TRBV5-1 and TRBJ2-3, with D possibly TRBD2 on 5 matching bases. Deletions cut 4 bases from V and 4 bases from J, with 10 bases between. The CDR3 covers 13 residues. Germline V gene lookup returns CDR1 SGHRS and CDR2 YFSETQ. CDR3: CASSVPSPDTQYF. The CDR3 DNA reads TGCGCCAGCAGCGTACCTAGCCCAGATACGCAGTATTTT.

This clonotype was detected only a few times. The V and J genes are TRBV4-3 and TRBJ2-7, with D perhaps matching TRBD2 (5 bases). From germline, CDR1 is LGHNA and CDR2 YSLEER. The CDR3 length is 13 residues. V lost 0 bases, J lost 6 bases, and 9 bases lay in between. CDR3 coding DNA: TGCGCCAGCAGCCAAGATGCGGGCCTCGAGCAGTACTTC. The encoded protein is CASSQDAGLEQYF.

This clonotype was counted a few times. The rearrangement links TRBV5-1 to TRBJ1-1, with a weak D call TRBD1 (6 bases). The V end was cut by 0 bases, the J end by 6 bases, with 15 bases between. Germline CDR1 is SGHRS and CDR2 is YFSETQ. This CDR3 is 15 amino acids long. CDR3 DNA: TGCGCCAGCAGCTTGGCGGGACATATGGGGTCTGAAGCTTTCTTT. The encoded protein is CASSLAGHMGSEAFF.

V gene TRBV12-3 or TRBV12-4 combines with J gene TRBJ2-1; 11 bases agree with TRBD2. The CDR3 is made up of 17 amino acids. The J segment lost 4 bases and the V segment lost 3 bases, leaving 8 bases of the junction unmatched. The CDR3 DNA reads TGTGCCAGCAGTTTTTCTAGCGGGGGGTCCCATTACAATGAGCAGTTCTTC. It specifies CASSFSSGGSHYNEQFF.

V is TRBV6-5 and J is TRBJ2-6; TRBD1 might be the D (5 bases). CDR1 is MNHEY, CDR2 SVGAGI, per germline. The CDR3 consists of 17 residues. Deletions cut 4 bases from V and 1 base from J, with 14 bases between. CDR3 amino acids: CASSLAGMDSGANVLTF. CDR3 DNA: TGTGCCAGCAGTTTGGCAGGGATGGATTCTGGGGCCAACGTCCTGACTTTC.

The rearrangement uses TRBV9 and TRBJ2-1, with D unresolved. The CDR3 is 17 amino acids. The V gene lost 0 bases and the J gene lost 0 bases, with 13 bases spanning the gap. CDR1 is SGDLS, CDR2 YYNGEE, per germline. The CDR3 DNA follows: TGTGCCAGCAGCGTAGATTGGGTCCTAGGCTCCTACAATGAGCAGTTCTTC. It yields the protein CASSVDWVLGSYNEQFF. Complete variable domain (other parts from reference TRBV9 and TRBJ2-1): DSGVTQTPKHLITATGQRVTLRCSPRSGDLSVYWYQQSLDQGLQFLIQYYNGEERAKGNILERFSAQQFPDLHSELNLSSLELGDSALYFCASSVDWVLGSYNEQFFGPGTRLTVL.

The V and J genes are TRBV29-1 and TRBJ2-1; D might be TRBD2 (5 bases). With 4 bases removed from V and 0 bases from J, the gap between germline ends came to 16 bases. The length of the CDR3 is 16 residues. Germline V CDR1 and CDR2: SQVTM, ANQGSEA. DNA of the CDR3: TGCAGCGTTGCTTCTGGACTTCCAAGCTCCTACAATGAGCAGTTCTTC. Translating it yields CSVASGLPSSYNEQFF.

The V call is TRBV24-1, the J call TRBJ2-5; D unresolved. V dropped 4 bases and J dropped 5 bases, with 7 bases sitting between them. The V gene's germline CDR1 is KGHDR and CDR2 SFDVKD. The CDR3 has 12 amino acids. The CDR3 loop is CATSDPGETQYF. The CDR3 DNA is TGTGCCACCAGTGACCCCGGTGAGACCCAGTACTTC.

This chain joins TRBV5-1 and TRBJ1-6; D gene ambiguous. CDR1 is SGHRS, CDR2 YFSETQ, per germline. This CDR3 spans 14 amino acids. V lost 4 bases, J lost 7 bases, and 12 bases lay in between. CDR3 nucleotide sequence: TGCGCCAGCAGCAAACAGAGGACGAATTCACCCCTCCACTTT. The encoded protein is CASSKQRTNSPLHF.

The V gene is TRBV10-3, the J gene TRBJ2-7, with 13 bases identical to TRBD2. V was clipped by 0 bases and J by 6 bases; unmatched bases: 8. The CDR3 spans 17 residues. Germline CDR1 is ENHRY and CDR2 is SYGVKD. CDR3 nucleotide sequence: TGTGCCATCAGTGAGTCGAACCGAAGACTAGCGGGGGGCGAGCAGTACTTC. This gives the protein CAISESNRRLAGGEQYF.

The chain uses TRBV5-8 and TRBJ2-7, with TRBD1 identical over 7 bases. Per germline, CDR1 SGHTS and CDR2 YDEGEE. The CDR3 spans 14 residues. V dropped 6 bases and J dropped 7; count of bases not matched to a gene: 13. The CDR3 loop reads CASTRTGLVWEQYF. The DNA for the CDR3 is TGTGCCAGCACGAGGACAGGTCTCGTCTGGGAGCAGTACTTC.

The V call is TRBV4-3, the J call TRBJ2-4; D gene unclear. Germline CDR1 LGHNA, CDR2 YSLEER. The ends were cut back, 0 bases at V and 0 bases at J, with 9 bases in the middle. The CDR3 sequence is 16 residues long. The CDR3 loop is CASSQDRRLAKNIQYF. The CDR3 DNA reads TGCGCCAGCAGCCAAGATAGACGCTTAGCCAAAAACATTCAGTACTTC.